The clone carrying this TCR beta chain was found a few times. This specimen belongs to a study of blood T cell repertoires in COVID-19. Background on the study: T cells, B-cell-depleted T cells, or PBMCs supplied cDNA or gDNA.

Germline V gene data show CDR1 as MNHEY and CDR2 as SMNVEV (reference sequence). Trimming removed 3 bases at V and 4 bases at J, with 9 bases between. The CDR3 has 14 residues. Sequencing used immunoSEQ multiplex PCR; TCRdb keeps in-frame clones, though not all of them. The data contain about 490,000 clones, around 85% of them seen just once; the ten biggest clones take up about 3.2%. Sequenced input: peripheral blood. The chain joins TRBV27 to TRBJ1-4; D not certain. The receptor was derived from a human donor in a cohort sampled during active COVID-19. The DNA of the CDR3 is TGTGCCAGCAGTTTGCGTCAGGATAATGAAAAACTGTTTTTT. Translating gives CASSLRQDNEKLFF.